The rows below give T cell receptor beta chains drawn from one sample of a study of shared clonotypes between healthy human individuals. Repertoires were generated with immunoSEQ multiplex PCR, while TCRdb's copy carries only in-frame clones and drops some. The sample includes about 2.1 million clones, about 92% seen only once; the top ten take about 1.5%. What was sequenced was naive CD8+ T cells from PBMCs. The receptor source for this set is a man aged 18 to 29 in good health. Some clones in this sample may be carry-over from other donors' samples. CDR3s include the opening cysteine and the closing phenylalanine or tryptophan. A D gene is named only where the DNA matches it firmly. Some rows have no size entry. The others give once, few or many, or a class for an expanded clone.

v_gene	abundance	j_gene	d_gene	CDR3aa	CDR3nt
TRBV7-9	-	TRBJ2-3	-	CASSLGTATDTQYF	TGTGCCAGCAGCTTAGGGACAGCGACAGATACGCAGTATTTT
TRBV11-3	-	TRBJ2-2	-	CASSPGGELFF	TGTGCCAGCAGCCCGGGCGGGGAGCTGTTTTTT
TRBV19	-	TRBJ2-7	-	CAQSSDNSYEQYF	TGTGCCCAATCATCGGACAACTCCTACGAGCAGTACTTC
TRBV25-1	-	TRBJ2-3	-	CASSGEFQTDTQYF	TGTGCCAGCAGTGGAGAATTTCAGACAGATACGCAGTATTTT
TRBV27	-	TRBJ1-2	-	CASSGGSGYTF	TGTGCCAGCAGCGGGGGCAGTGGCTACACCTTC
TRBV5-1	-	TRBJ2-1	TRBD2	CASSPGLAGGYNEQFF	TGCGCCAGCAGCCCGGGACTAGCGGGAGGGTACAATGAGCAGTTCTTC
TRBV27	-	TRBJ2-3	-	CASSTFTDTQYF	TGTGCCAGCAGTACCTTCACAGATACGCAGTATTTT
TRBV9	-	TRBJ1-1	-	CASSQRMNTEAFF	TGTGCCAGCAGTCAGAGGATGAACACTGAAGCTTTCTTT
TRBV4-1	once	TRBJ1-4	TRBD1	CASSQPGQGWGEKLFF	TGCGCCAGCAGCCAACCGGGACAGGGATGGGGCGAAAAACTGTTTTTT
TRBV7-3	-	TRBJ2-7	-	CASSLGFTGVEEQYF	TGTGCCAGCAGCTTAGGCTTTACCGGGGTGGAGGAGCAGTACTTC
TRBV19	-	TRBJ2-4	TRBD1	CASTSTGYKNIQYF	TGTGCCAGTACCTCGACAGGGTACAAAAACATTCAGTACTTC
TRBV4-1	-	TRBJ2-1	TRBD2	CASSQVKGLATLDEQFF	TGCGCCAGCAGCCAAGTCAAGGGACTAGCGACTCTGGATGAGCAGTTCTTC
TRBV9	-	TRBJ2-3	-	CASSVGHSSTDTQYF	TGTGCCAGCAGCGTCGGGCACTCTAGCACAGATACGCAGTATTTT